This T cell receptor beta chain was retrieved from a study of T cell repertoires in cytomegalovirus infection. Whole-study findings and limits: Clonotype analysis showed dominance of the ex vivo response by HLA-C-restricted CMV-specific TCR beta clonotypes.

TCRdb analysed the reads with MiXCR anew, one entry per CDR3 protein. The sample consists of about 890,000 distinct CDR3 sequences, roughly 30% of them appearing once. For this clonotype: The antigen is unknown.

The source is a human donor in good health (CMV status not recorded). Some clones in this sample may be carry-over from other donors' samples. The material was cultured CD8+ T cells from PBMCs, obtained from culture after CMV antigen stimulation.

This CDR3 reads CASSRQVSNEKLFF. CDR3 DNA: TGTGCCAGCAGCCGACAGGTTTCGAATGAAAAACTGTTTTTT. The chain joins TRBV27 to TRBJ1-4, with a weak D call TRBD1 (6 bases). V lost 6 bases, J lost 5 bases, and 13 bases lay in between. CDR1 is MNHEY and CDR2 is SMNVEV in the germline V gene (reference sequence). The CDR3 sequence is 14 residues long.